These 17 T cell receptor beta chains originate from one sample sequenced in a study of CD8+CD57+ T cells in acquired aplastic anemia (dated by TCRdb to 2016 to 2019). Sequencing took place on an Illumina HiSeq 2000. Genomic DNA served as template for TCR beta VDJ combination and CDR3 sequence profiling. The public reads were quality trimmed at Q25 with fastp and then assembled into clones with MiXCR by TCRdb, keeping productive beta chains. Rows are unified per CDR3 protein, each entry keeping the most common DNA and genes. The sample includes approximately 98,000 distinct CDR3 sequences, with around 50% observed a single time. The ten largest clones capture about a third of the sample. The sample was sorted CD4+, CD8+, or CD8+CD57+ T cells (not recorded which) from PBMCs. Receptor source: a human donor in good health, serving as a control.

Many counts were recorded for this clonotype. This chain uses TRBV5-8 with TRBJ1-2, with a tentative D call TRBD1 (6 bases). Germline lookup yields CDR1 SGHTS and CDR2 YDEGEE. V lost 1 base to trimming and J lost 4 bases, with 11 bases between them. The CDR3 covers 14 residues. In DNA form, the CDR3 reads TGTGCCAGCAGCTTGTCGGTCAGGGGCTATGGCTACACCTTC. This encodes CASSLSVRGYGYTF.

This sequence joins TRBV7-8 and TRBJ2-7; a possible D gene is TRBD2 (5 bases). The CDR3 spans 13 residues. Trimming cost V 5 bases and J 6 bases, with 14 bases left between them. CDR1 and CDR2 (germline): SGHVS, FQNEAQ. The CDR3 DNA follows: TGTGCCAGCAGCCTACGTAGCGTACTCGAGCAGTACTTC. Translation gives CASSLRSVLEQYF.

This clonotype was detected ten times or more. Since a much larger clone is just one base distant, this may be a read error. The chain is built from TRBV7-9 and TRBJ2-1; D is undetermined. The CDR3 spans 12 residues. Germline lookup yields CDR1 SEHNR and CDR2 FQNEAQ (reference sequence). CDR3 nucleotides: TGTGCCGGCAGGCCGCCTAAAAATGAGCAGTTCTTC. It codes for CAGRPPKNEQFF.

The chain combines TRBV15 with TRBJ1-6; 7 positions match TRBD1. This CDR3 is built from 12 residues. Germline V gene data show CDR1 as LNHNV and CDR2 as YYDKDF (reference sequence). The ends lost 3 bases at V and 11 bases at J; junction bases unmatched: 1. The CDR3 DNA follows: TGTGCCACCAGCAGGGGACAGCCACCCCTCCACTTT. Amino acids: CATSRGQPPLHF.

This clonotype was found many times. The CDR3 nucleotides read TGTGCCAGCAGTTTCAGTAGTCCCCTGGTCTACGAGCAGTACTTC. It codes for CASSFSSPLVYEQYF. The chain uses TRBV6-1 and TRBJ2-7; D ambiguous. The length of the CDR3 is 15 residues. Looked up from germline, CDR1 is MNHNS and CDR2 is SASEGT. Between the trimmed V and J ends, which lost 5 bases and 3 bases, there was a span of 17 bases.

This clonotype was counted many times. The chain carries TRBV12-3 or TRBV12-4 and TRBJ2-5, with 7 positions matching TRBD1. V shed 5 bases, J shed 5 bases, and the junction held 11 bases outside the gene matches. The CDR3 runs to 15 residues. The CDR3 region has the DNA TGTGCCAGCAGTCCTCCGACAGGGACGGGTGAGACCCAGTACTTC. Translation gives CASSPPTGTGETQYF.

In its sample, this clonotype was seen many times. This chain uses TRBV5-6 with TRBJ1-5; TRBD1 agrees at 9 bases. The CDR3 extends over 14 amino acids. Germline lookup yields CDR1 SGHDT and CDR2 YYEEEE. The V gene end was trimmed by 4 bases and the J gene end by 6 bases; junction bases not matched to a gene: 5. The DNA for the CDR3 is TGTGCCAGCAGCATACAGGGGGCCAGTCAGCCCCAGCATTTT. Translating gives CASSIQGASQPQHF.

The chain is built from TRBV10-2 and TRBJ1-6; no clear D gene. Trimming cost V 1 base and J 7 bases, with 5 bases left between them. The CDR3 consists of 13 residues. CDR1 and CDR2 (germline): WSHSY, SAAADI. Written as DNA, the CDR3 is TGCGCCAGCAGTGAGTGGCGGAATTCACCCCTCCACTTT. The encoded protein is CASSEWRNSPLHF.

The chain employs TRBV10-2 and TRBJ2-3, with D tentatively TRBD1 (5 bases). This CDR3 comprises 14 residues. Germline V gives CDR1 WSHSY, CDR2 SAAADI. V was trimmed by 0 bases and J by 10 bases, leaving 14 bases between them. The CDR3 reads CASSESHSRGSQYF. The CDR3 DNA reads TGCGCCAGCAGTGAGTCGCACAGTAGGGGTTCGCAGTATTTT.

The V call is TRBV7-3, the J call TRBJ2-3, with D unresolved. V was pared by 5 bases and J by 11 bases, with 17 bases between. The CDR3 extends over 13 amino acids. Germline V lookup: CDR1 SGHTA, CDR2 FQGTGA. The DNA of the CDR3 is TGTGCCAGCAGCCCAGCAGTATACAATGAGCAGTATTTT. This gives the protein CASSPAVYNEQYF.

The chain combines TRBV4-1 with TRBJ1-1; possibly TRBD1 for D (6 bases). The V gene's germline CDR1 is MGHRA and CDR2 YSYEKL. Between the trimmed V and J ends, which lost 4 bases and 7 bases, there was a span of 13 bases. CDR3 length: 13 amino acids. This chain's CDR3 is CASSRPGAGEAFF. The CDR3 DNA reads TGCGCCAGCAGCCGCCCAGGGGCGGGTGAAGCTTTCTTT.

A remark on this clonotype: This may stem from a read error, because a much larger clone lies one nucleotide away. V gene TRBV6-5 combines with J gene TRBJ1-1; 7 bases map to TRBD1. Germline V gives CDR1 MNHEY, CDR2 SVGAGI. This CDR3 contains 17 residues. Losses at the gene ends were 2 bases for V and 10 bases for J; bases not matched to a gene: 19. DNA for the CDR3: TGTGCCAGCAGTTACCTGACAGGGCGATTCGGGACATCGACAGCTTTCTTT. Translating it yields CASSYLTGRFGTSTAFF.

This clonotype is classed as medium-sized (0.01 to 0.1%). The V gene is TRBV2, the J gene TRBJ2-5, with TRBD1 matching over 11 bases. CDR1 SNHLY and CDR2 FYNNEI come from the germline V gene. The CDR3 is 15 residues long. V lost 4 bases, J lost 5 bases, and 6 bases stayed unmatched. The CDR3 DNA reads TGTGCCAGCAGTGGGACAGGGGGCAGCGGGGAGACCCAGTACTTC. Its translation: CASSGTGGSGETQYF.

This clonotype has a handful of counts. This chain joins TRBV4-1 and TRBJ2-2; TRBD2 matches 7 bases. Per germline, CDR1 MGHRA and CDR2 YSYEKL. This CDR3 is 18 amino acids long. The junction had 13 bases not matched to a gene; V was cut back by 4 bases and J by 2 bases. The CDR3 DNA sequence: TGCGCCAGCAGCCTCATAATGGGGGGGAGCCTAAACACCGGGGAGCTGTTTTTT. The encoded protein is CASSLIMGGSLNTGELFF.

The chain has TRBV20-1 and TRBJ2-5; no firm D call. The germline V gene encodes CDR1 DFQATT and CDR2 SNEGSKA (reference sequence). Trimming took off 5 bases at V and 4 bases at J, with 11 bases between the two ends. This CDR3 region has 12 residues. CDR3 in amino acids: CSAYSLGETQYF. DNA for the CDR3: TGCAGTGCTTATAGTCTGGGAGAGACCCAGTACTTC.

This clonotype was seen a single time. The chain has TRBV20-1 and TRBJ1-5; D not resolved. V dropped 1 base and J dropped 3 bases, with 7 bases sitting between them. The CDR3 contains 13 residues. Germline V CDR1 and CDR2: DFQATT, SNEGSKA (reference sequence). CDR3 protein: CSARAGNNQPQHF. The CDR3 region has the DNA TGCAGTGCTAGAGCTGGGAACAATCAGCCCCAGCATTTT.

Turning to this clonotype: This CDR3 fails to terminate in the conserved phenylalanine or tryptophan, so it likely reflects a read error. The DNA is left out, because the CDR3 cannot be placed on it with certainty; the CDR3 is given as TCRdb lists it. This rearrangement joins TRBV29-1 to TRBJ1-2; the DNA was not used to check the table's D call, TRBD1. Germline CDR1 reads SQVTM; CDR2 reads ANQGSEA. 11 amino acids form the CDR3, both terminal residues included. CDR3 protein: CGVPGQGLGGL.